A selection of T cell receptor beta chains follows, all from one sample in a study of control samples from healthy donors and cancer patients. Method: immunoSEQ multiplex PCR; TCRdb's copy keeps in-frame clones and lacks some. This sample yields about 58,000 clones, of which about 87% are seen a single time; approximately 12% belongs to the top ten. Material: PBMCs. The receptors shown here come from a woman aged 55-75 years with lung cancer. Each CDR3 is given with its conserved first and last residue. The order of the fields is clone size, D gene, J gene, V gene, CDR3 DNA, CDR3 protein. A D gene is named only where the DNA matches it firmly. Expanded clones are given a class, and other clones once, few, many or no size at all.

>NA|NA|TRBJ1-6|TRBV10-1
TGCGCCAGCAGTGAGGCGGGGCCACTCTCACCCCTCCACTTT
CASSEAGPLSPLHF
>NA|NA|TRBJ2-2|TRBV5-4
TGTGCCAGCAGCTTGGAAAGCGGCGCGAACACCGGGGAGCTGTTTTTT
CASSLESGANTGELFF
>NA|NA|TRBJ2-1|TRBV12-1
TGTGCCAGCAGCTTGATGGGACAGACAAACAATGAGCAGTTCTTC
CASSLMGQTNNEQFF
>NA|NA|TRBJ2-2|TRBV10-1
TGCGCCAGCAGTGATCTATCGACCGGGGAGCTGTTTTTT
CASSDLSTGELFF
>once|TRBD1|TRBJ2-1|TRBV5-6
TGTGCCAGCACCCCTGGACAGGGAGGATCCTACAATGAGCAGTTCTTC
CASTPGQGGSYNEQFF
>NA|TRBD2|TRBJ2-1|TRBV19
TGTGCCAGTAGTATAGAGTCTAGCGGAGTCTACAATGAGCAGTTCTTC
CASSIESSGVYNEQFF
>NA|NA|TRBJ1-4|TRBV2
TGTGCCAGCGGGACGGGGGCCCTAACTAATGAAAAACTGTTTTTT
CASGTGALTNEKLFF
>medium-sized|NA|TRBJ2-3|TRBV7-3
TGTGCCAGCAGCCCCCAGTCTAGCGGCACAGATACGCAGTATTTT
CASSPQSSGTDTQYF
>NA|NA|TRBJ1-3|TRBV9
TGTGCCAGCAGCGGGACGACTGGAAACACCATATATTTT
CASSGTTGNTIYF
>few|TRBD1|TRBJ1-6|TRBV6-5
TGTGCCAGCAGCCGTACAGGGGTTAATTCACCCCTCCACTTT
CASSRTGVNSPLHF
>NA|NA|TRBJ1-2|TRBV27
TGTGCCAGCAGTTTGGCAGGGGTAACAAACTATGGCTACACCTTC
CASSLAGVTNYGYTF
>NA|NA|TRBJ2-3|TRBV5-4
TGTGCCAGCAGCTGGCCGGGGGATACGCAGTATTTT
CASSWPGDTQYF
>NA|TRBD2|TRBJ2-2|TRBV6-6
TGTGCCAGCAGTCGGACTAGCGGAGGACGCGGAAGAGCTACCGGGGAGCTGTTTTTT
CASSRTSGGRGRATGELFF
>NA|TRBD2|TRBJ2-1|TRBV5-4
TGTGCCAGCAGCTTGCGGTCTAGCGGGAGTTGGGATGAGCAGTTCTTC
CASSLRSSGSWDEQFF
>once|TRBD2|TRBJ2-1|TRBV11-2
TGTGCCAGCAGAGCACTAGCGGGCCGCTCCTACAATGAGCAGTTCTTC
CASRALAGRSYNEQFF